The 30 T cell receptor beta chains below all came from one sample that was sequenced in a study of blood T cell repertoires in COVID-19. Libraries were prepared by immunoSEQ multiplex PCR; TCRdb keeps only in-frame clonotypes and omits some of them. The sample has fewer than 400,000 clones, roughly 86% seen once; the top ten hold 1.7%. The sample taken for sequencing was PBMCs or T cells enriched from blood (not recorded which). These receptors originate from a woman under 40 who had recovered from COVID-19.

The chain is built from TRBV19 and TRBJ2-3, with D perhaps TRBD2 (6 bases). Trimming pared 5 bases from V and 1 base from J, leaving 22 bases between. Germline loops: CDR1 LNHDA, CDR2 SQIVND (reference sequence). The CDR3 is 18 amino acids. CDR3: CASSLGRGLGGGTDTQYF. The CDR3 DNA reads TGTGCCAGTAGTCTGGGACGAGGACTGGGGGGAGGCACAGATACGCAGTATTTT.

This chain joins TRBV3-1 (or the pseudogene TRBV3-2) and TRBJ2-7; D not resolved. Germline V gene data show CDR1 as LGHDT and CDR2 as YNNKEL (reference sequence). This CDR3 is 14 amino acids long. Trimming took off 1 base at V and 7 bases at J, with 14 bases between the two ends. The CDR3 DNA reads as TGTGCCAGCAGCCAAGGCGTACTGAGGAGTGAGCAGTACTTC. This encodes CASSQGVLRSEQYF.

The chain links TRBV4-3 to TRBJ1-1; weak D call: TRBD1 (6 bases). Germline loops: CDR1 LGHNA, CDR2 YSLEER. V was clipped by 2 bases and J by 2 bases, with 12 bases between them. The CDR3 runs 15 residues. In nucleotides, the CDR3 is TGCGCCAGCAGCCAATATGTACAGGGAAACACTGAAGCTTTCTTT. Translation gives CASSQYVQGNTEAFF.

The chain couples TRBV21-1 to TRBJ2-3; the D segment call TRBD2 is taken from the table without a DNA check. TRBV21-1 is deemed a pseudogene. This CDR3 has 17 residues. CDR3 protein: CASSKDPTSGSTDTQYF. The CDR3 region has the DNA TGTGCCAGCAGCAAAGACCCTACTAGCGGGAGCACAGATACGCAGTATTTT.

This chain links TRBV12-5 with TRBJ2-2, with 11 bases lining up with TRBD1. V lost 0 bases to trimming and J lost 5 bases; unmatched junction nucleotides: 5. CDR3 size: 17 residues. Germline values: CDR1 LGHNT, CDR2 FRNRAP. In DNA, the CDR3 is TGTGCTAGTGGTTTGGTTCCCGGGACAGGGGGAACCGGGGAGCTGTTTTTT. The encoded protein is CASGLVPGTGGTGELFF.

This chain connects TRBV19 to TRBJ2-7, with TRBD2 matching 8 bases. The CDR3 runs 15 residues. CDR1 and CDR2 from the germline V gene are LNHDA and SQIVND (reference sequence). The trim removed 4 bases at V and 6 bases at J, leaving 11 bases unmatched. The CDR3 is CASSRSSGGSLEQYF. The CDR3 DNA reads TGTGCCAGTAGTAGATCCAGCGGGGGTTCTCTCGAGCAGTACTTC.

The V and J genes are TRBV7-2 and TRBJ2-1; 8 positions agree with TRBD2. This CDR3 region has 16 residues. After removal of 1 base from V and 10 bases from J, the junction contained 12 bases not matched to a gene. Germline V lookup: CDR1 SGHTA, CDR2 FQGNSA. CDR3 sequence (DNA): TGTGCCAGCAGCTTAGACGGGGCTAGCGGGTCCGGGGAGCAGTTCTTC. Translated, it gives CASSLDGASGSGEQFF.

The chain has TRBV19 and TRBJ1-1; the D gene is possibly TRBD1 (5 bases). V lost 6 bases and J lost 9, with 14 bases in between. Germline values: CDR1 LNHDA, CDR2 SQIVND (reference sequence). CDR3 length: 12 amino acids. The CDR3 spells CASRGTTVKAFF. DNA for the CDR3: TGTGCCAGTAGGGGAACGACAGTCAAAGCTTTCTTT. The entire variable domain, with the rest obtained from reference TRBV19 and TRBJ1-1, is as follows: DGGITQSPKYLFRKEGQNVTLSCEQNLNHDAMYWYRQDPGQGLRLIYYSQIVNDFQKGDIAEGYSVSREKKESFPLTVTSAQKNPTAFYLCASRGTTVKAFFGQGTRLTVV.

The chain joins TRBV6-1 to TRBJ1-2; D is perhaps TRBD1 (5 bases). Germline CDR1 MNHNS, CDR2 SASEGT. The germline V and J ends were trimmed by 2 bases and 3 bases, with 13 bases remaining between them. The CDR3 loop spans 15 amino acids. CDR3 loop: CASSERAGRDYGYTF. CDR3 DNA sequence: TGTGCCAGCAGTGAAAGGGCAGGGAGGGACTATGGCTACACCTTC.

The chain combines TRBV18 with TRBJ2-1; 9 bases agree with TRBD1. This CDR3 comprises 15 residues. Germline V lookup: CDR1 KGHSH, CDR2 LQKENI. V dropped 6 bases and J dropped 10; count of bases not matched to a gene: 13. This CDR3 is CASSPGGDRAREQFF. The CDR3 DNA reads TGTGCCAGCTCTCCCGGAGGGGACAGGGCAAGGGAGCAGTTCTTC.

V usage is TRBV11-2 and J usage is TRBJ1-6; perhaps TRBD1 as D (6 bases). Germline values: CDR1 SGHAT, CDR2 FQNNGV. The CDR3 is 15 residues long. Trimming pared 1 base from V and 4 bases from J, leaving 8 bases between. CDR3 amino acids: CASSLVGQYNSPLHF. CDR3 DNA sequence: TGTGCCAGCAGCTTAGTAGGACAGTATAATTCACCCCTCCACTTT.

The genes are TRBV4-3 and TRBJ1-1, with a weak D call TRBD1 (5 bases). Deletions cut 1 base from V and 6 bases from J, with 12 bases between. Germline values: CDR1 LGHNA, CDR2 YSLEER. The CDR3 has 14 amino acids. This CDR3 is CASSQVRGFAEAFF. The CDR3 nucleotides are TGCGCCAGCAGCCAAGTAAGGGGCTTTGCTGAAGCTTTCTTT.

The J gene is TRBJ1-5, the V gene TRBV2, with 7 bases fitting TRBD1. Looked up from germline, CDR1 is SNHLY and CDR2 is FYNNEI. The CDR3 totals 14 residues. V gave up 6 bases and J gave up 7 bases; unmatched junction bases: 9. CDR3 protein: CASRTDRVTQPQHF. DNA for the CDR3: TGTGCCAGCAGAACAGACAGGGTAACCCAGCCCCAGCATTTT.

The chain has TRBV7-9 and TRBJ2-5, with TRBD2 matching 9 bases. Germline lookup yields CDR1 SEHNR and CDR2 FQNEAQ (reference sequence). The CDR3 spans 17 residues. Unmatched junction bases numbered 9, after V lost 2 bases and J lost 2 bases. In DNA, the CDR3 is TGTGCCAGCAGCTTATCCCACGGAGCGGGGGGTCAAGAGACCCAGTACTTC. It encodes CASSLSHGAGGQETQYF.

The V and J genes are TRBV5-1 and TRBJ1-6, with a tentative D call TRBD1 (5 bases). CDR1 is SGHRS and CDR2 is YFSETQ in the germline V gene. The ends were cut back, 4 bases at V and 6 bases at J, with 17 bases in the middle. The CDR3 totals 16 residues. As DNA, the CDR3 is TGCGCCAGCAGCCCCTCCTGGGGCAGGATTAATTCACCCCTCCACTTT. This gives the protein CASSPSWGRINSPLHF.

This chain uses TRBV2 with TRBJ2-7; possible D gene TRBD1, 6 bases. The CDR3 length is 15 residues. The V and J ends lost 8 bases and 0 bases respectively, with 17 bases between them. Germline V gene data show CDR1 as SNHLY and CDR2 as FYNNEI. The CDR3 is CASFGQQEGSYEQYF. The CDR3 nucleotides are TGTGCCAGCTTCGGACAGCAAGAGGGCTCCTACGAGCAGTACTTC.

The table lists this clone with a few counts. V is TRBV30 and J is TRBJ2-7; the D gene is possibly TRBD2 (7 bases). There are 11 residues in the CDR3. Per the germline V gene, CDR1 is GTSNPN and CDR2 is SVGIG (reference sequence). Trimming stripped 7 bases from V and 5 bases from J, with 12 bases between. CDR3 nucleotides: TGTGCCTCCTGGGGGGGCCACGAGCAGTACTTC. Translation: CASWGGHEQYF. The entire variable domain, with the rest obtained from reference TRBV30 and TRBJ2-7, is as follows: SQTIHQWPATLVQPVGSPLSLECTVEGTSNPNLYWYRQAAGRGLQLLFYSVGIGQISSEVPQNLSASRPQDRQFILSSKKLLLSDSGFYLCASWGGHEQYFGPGTRLTVT.

The genes are TRBV4-3 and TRBJ2-1; possibly TRBD2 for D (7 bases). The CDR3 consists of 17 residues. Deletions cut 0 bases from V and 6 bases from J, with 18 bases between. The germline V gene has CDR1 LGHNA and CDR2 YSLEER. CDR3 amino acids: CASSQEGWTGGPNEQFF. The CDR3 nucleotides read TGCGCCAGCAGCCAAGAAGGTTGGACGGGGGGCCCCAATGAGCAGTTCTTC.

This sequence joins TRBV24-1 and TRBJ2-5, with D maybe TRBD1 (6 bases). Trimming left V 2 bases short and J 5 bases short, with 20 bases between. CDR3 length equals 17 residues. Germline loops: CDR1 KGHDR, CDR2 SFDVKD. The CDR3 DNA reads TGTGCCACCAGTGATTACCATCCAGGGGATACTTCTGAGACCCAGTACTTC. It yields the protein CATSDYHPGDTSETQYF.

This clone was seen once. The rearrangement links TRBV28 to TRBJ1-6; D is perhaps TRBD1 (6 bases). Germline V gives CDR1 MDHEN, CDR2 SYDVKM. CDR3 length: 13 amino acids. V was pared by 3 bases and J by 10 bases, with 10 bases between. The CDR3 sequence: CASSFRGRSPLHF. The CDR3 region has the DNA TGTGCCAGCAGTTTCAGGGGCAGATCACCCCTCCACTTT.

V and J are TRBV28 and TRBJ1-4; the match to TRBD1 covers 8 bases. The CDR3 covers 15 residues. The V segment lost 1 base and the J segment 8 bases; nucleotides outside the gene matches: 6. In germline, CDR1 is MDHEN, CDR2 SYDVKM. This CDR3 is CASSLYQGAEEKLFF. CDR3 sequence (DNA): TGTGCCAGCAGTTTATACCAGGGGGCTGAGGAAAAACTGTTTTTT.

V is TRBV30 and J is TRBJ1-1; D is uncertain. The CDR3 spans 13 residues. V lost 4 bases, J lost 1 base, and 10 bases lay in between. Germline CDR1 reads GTSNPN; CDR2 reads SVGIG (reference sequence). The chain's CDR3 is CAWTARANTEAFF. DNA of the CDR3: TGTGCCTGGACCGCGAGGGCGAACACTGAAGCTTTCTTT.

This clone was recorded a few times. Other nucleotide sequences from this sample produce the same CDR3. This rearrangement joins TRBV5-1 to TRBJ2-3; D is undetermined. Germline lookup yields CDR1 SGHRS and CDR2 YFSETQ. CDR3 size: 15 residues. Trimming removed 0 bases at V and 1 base at J, with 9 bases between. The DNA of the CDR3 is TGCGCCAGCAGCTTGGGTGGCAAAGGCACAGATACGCAGTATTTT. Translating gives CASSLGGKGTDTQYF.

This clone was counted a single time. The V gene is TRBV6-2 or TRBV6-3, the J gene TRBJ1-2, with 7 bases lining up with TRBD1. Germline V gene lookup returns CDR1 MNHEY and CDR2 SVGEGT. V lost 6 bases to trimming and J lost 5 bases; unmatched junction nucleotides: 9. This CDR3 is built from 14 residues. The CDR3 sequence is CASSRGTALYGYTF. The CDR3 DNA reads as TGTGCCAGCAGCCGCGGGACAGCTCTTTATGGCTACACCTTC.

The chain is built from TRBV13 and TRBJ1-2; D is uncertain. This CDR3 contains 15 residues. Germline V gives CDR1 PRHDT, CDR2 FYEKMQ (reference sequence). V gave up 5 bases and J gave up 0 bases, with 13 bases separating them. Written as DNA, the CDR3 is TGTGCCAGCAGCACTCGACACGAGTCTAACTATGGCTACACCTTC. Its translation: CASSTRHESNYGYTF.

The chain is built from TRBV28 and TRBJ2-6, with 7 bases identical to TRBD1. CDR3 length: 19 residues. The V gene's germline CDR1 is MDHEN and CDR2 SYDVKM. The ends lost 6 bases at V and 2 bases at J; junction bases unmatched: 16. This CDR3 reads CASSSPYRGQGPGANVLTF. The DNA for the CDR3 is TGTGCCAGCAGCTCACCCTACAGGGGACAAGGCCCTGGGGCCAACGTCCTGACTTTC.

The gene calls are TRBV5-5 and TRBJ2-1, with TRBD1 matching 7 bases. Germline V gene data show CDR1 as SGHKS and CDR2 as YYEKEE (reference sequence). V was pared by 2 bases and J by 8 bases, with 1 base of the junction left unmatched. The CDR3 is 12 amino acids. CDR3 region: CASSLQGHEQFF. CDR3 nucleotides: TGTGCCAGCAGCTTACAGGGGCATGAGCAGTTCTTC.

CDR3 protein: CASTVWVRGRMNTEAFF. The CDR3 bases are TGTGCCAGCACCGTTTGGGTAAGGGGCCGCATGAACACTGAAGCTTTCTTT. The chain has TRBV28 and TRBJ1-1, with D possibly matching TRBD1 (5 bases). The CDR3 consists of 17 residues. Germline V CDR1 and CDR2: MDHEN, SYDVKM. V gave up 7 bases and J gave up 0 bases, with 21 bases separating them.

The chain uses TRBV27 and TRBJ1-2; 7 bases line up with TRBD1. This CDR3 region has 15 residues. Germline CDR1 MNHEY, CDR2 SMNVEV (reference sequence). The junction had 4 bases not matched to a gene; V was cut back by 3 bases and J by 0 bases. The CDR3 region is CASSFSGGANYGYTF. The DNA of the CDR3 is TGTGCCAGCAGTTTTTCAGGGGGAGCTAACTATGGCTACACCTTC.

The gene calls are TRBV18 and TRBJ1-6; 7 bases map to TRBD1. Trimming at V came to 2 bases and at J to 8 bases, leaving 3 bases not matched to a gene. Per the germline V gene, CDR1 is KGHSH and CDR2 is LQKENI. This CDR3 comprises 14 residues. CDR3 loop: CASSPSGQDSPLHF. The CDR3 nucleotides read TGTGCCAGCTCACCATCCGGACAGGATTCACCCCTCCACTTT.